There are many counts of the clone carrying this T cell receptor beta chain. This record comes from a study of T-cell memory formation after mild COVID-19. TCRdb recomputed calls from the 5' RACE reads with MiXCR, one row per CDR3 protein. Seen here are 100,000 to 150,000 distinct CDR3 sequences, about 5.9% observed once, and the top ten hold about 2.2%. The sample taken for sequencing was PBMCs or a T cell subset sorted from them (not recorded which). The source is an adult woman who had mild COVID-19 (a few samples of this study predate the infection). Cell type and time point are not known.

The CDR3 DNA reads TGCGCCAGCAGCCTATTGGTTCAAGCAGATACGCAGTATTTT. Translated, it gives CASSLLVQADTQYF. This chain links TRBV5-1 with TRBJ2-3; D unclear. V dropped 4 bases and J dropped 4 bases, with 13 bases sitting between them. The CDR3 runs to 14 residues. Germline V gene sequence: CDR1 SGHRS, CDR2 YFSETQ.